This TCR beta chain was recovered during a study of human T cells and chemical hapten exposure. Overall study context: Patch tests put 0.01% DPC on the upper back, read at 6 days. Small discrepancies in pooled library volume mainly accounted for the varying TCR yields per sample.

Germline V gene data show CDR1 as SGHTA and CDR2 as FQGNSA. This CDR3 is 11 amino acids long. Library preparation tagged each individual cDNA molecule with a unique molecular identifier. TCRdb redid the calling of the RACE reads with MiXCR, one entry per CDR3 protein. The repertoire holds approximately 100,000 distinct CDR3 sequences, about 10% seen once, with around 3.6% in the top ten. A note on this clonotype: Germline is not matched at one junction end, which may reflect a read error.

As to time point: patch test 1, 2 weeks after DPC sensitization. Sample treatment: therapeutic diphenylcyclopropenone sensitization with weekly scalp DPC. Unfractionated whole blood served as the source for total RNA extraction. The chain uses TRBV7-2 and TRBJ2-7, with TRBD1 matching over 9 bases. The source material was whole blood, sampled in connection with sensitization to the hapten diphenylcyclopropenone (DPC). This sequence was found in a woman in her thirties or forties with alopecia areata. Some clones in this sample may be carry-over from other donors' samples. The CDR3 region has the DNA TGTGCCAGCAGCCTAGGACAGGGGCGCTTTTTC. Protein sequence: CASSLGQGRFF.